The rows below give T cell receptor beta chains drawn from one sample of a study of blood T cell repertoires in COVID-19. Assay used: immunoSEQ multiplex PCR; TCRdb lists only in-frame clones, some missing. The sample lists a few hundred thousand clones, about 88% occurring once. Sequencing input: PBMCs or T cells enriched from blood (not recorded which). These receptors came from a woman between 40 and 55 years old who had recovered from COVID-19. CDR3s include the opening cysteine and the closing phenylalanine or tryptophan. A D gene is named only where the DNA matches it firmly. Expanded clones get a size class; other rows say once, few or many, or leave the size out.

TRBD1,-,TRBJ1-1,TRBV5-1,CASSLVGQGSTEAFF,TGCGCCAGCAGCTTGGTGGGACAGGGGAGCACTGAAGCTTTCTTT
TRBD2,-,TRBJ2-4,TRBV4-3,CASSQAETSGGPYSVKNIQYF,TGCGCCAGCAGCCAAGCGGAGACTAGCGGGGGGCCCTATAGTGTCAAAAACATTCAGTACTTC
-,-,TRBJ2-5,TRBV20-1,CSARAGETQYF,TGCAGTGCTCGCGCAGGGGAGACCCAGTACTTC
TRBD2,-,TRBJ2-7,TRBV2,CASFLAGVNEQYF,TGTGCCAGCTTCCTAGCGGGAGTAAACGAGCAGTACTTC
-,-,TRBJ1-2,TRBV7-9,CASSYPGLYGYTF,TGTGCCAGCAGCTACCCAGGGCTCTATGGCTACACCTTC
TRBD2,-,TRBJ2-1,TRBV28,CASRKTSGGSYNEQFF,TGTGCCAGCAGAAAGACTAGCGGGGGCTCCTACAATGAGCAGTTCTTC
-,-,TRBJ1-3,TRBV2,CASSVGGGRRESSGNTIYF,TGTGCCAGCAGTGTTGGGGGGGGAAGACGGGAGAGCTCTGGAAACACCATATATTTT
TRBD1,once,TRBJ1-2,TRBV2,CASKTTGAADGYTF,TGTGCCAGCAAAACGACAGGGGCCGCCGATGGCTACACCTTC
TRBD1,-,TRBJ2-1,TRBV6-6,CASELNSQGAGEQFF,TGTGCCAGCGAGTTGAATTCACAGGGGGCAGGTGAGCAGTTCTTC
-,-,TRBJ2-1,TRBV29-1,CSVAENEQFF,TGCAGCGTTGCTGAGAATGAGCAGTTCTTC
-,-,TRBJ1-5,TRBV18,CASSPATADWQPQHF,TGTGCCAGCTCACCAGCGACGGCTGACTGGCAGCCCCAGCATTTT
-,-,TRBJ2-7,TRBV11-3,CASSFPSYEQYF,TGTGCCAGCAGCTTTCCTTCCTACGAGCAGTACTTC
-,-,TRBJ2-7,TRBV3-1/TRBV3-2,CASSQLREQYF,TGTGCCAGCAGCCAGTTGAGGGAGCAGTACTTC
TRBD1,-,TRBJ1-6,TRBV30,CAWSIWTGDSPLHF,TGTGCCTGGAGTATCTGGACAGGGGATTCACCCCTCCACTTT
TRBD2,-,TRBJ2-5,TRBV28,CASRPGLAQETQYF,TGTGCCAGCAGGCCGGGACTAGCGCAAGAGACCCAGTACTTC
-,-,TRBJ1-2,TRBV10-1,CASSGAPNYGYTF,TGCGCCAGCTCGGGTGCCCCTAACTATGGCTACACCTTC
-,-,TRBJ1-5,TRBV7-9,CASAPEGGSNQPQHF,TGTGCCAGCGCCCCGGAAGGAGGTAGCAATCAGCCCCAGCATTTT
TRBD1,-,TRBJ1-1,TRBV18,CASSPGTGGTEAFF,TGTGCCAGCTCACCCGGGACAGGGGGCACTGAAGCTTTCTTT
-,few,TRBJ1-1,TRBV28,CASSSPPGGGGTEAFF,TGTGCCAGCAGTTCCCCCCCGGGAGGCGGGGGGACTGAAGCTTTCTTT
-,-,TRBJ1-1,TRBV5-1,CASSLKGGGDGKAFF,TGCGCCAGCAGCTTAAAGGGTGGCGGGGACGGAAAAGCTTTCTTT
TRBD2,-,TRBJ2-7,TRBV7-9,CASSLAGGPYEQYF,TGTGCCAGCAGCTTAGCGGGAGGGCCCTACGAGCAGTACTTC
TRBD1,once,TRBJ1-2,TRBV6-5,CASSSDRAVYGYTF,TGTGCCAGCAGTTCAGACAGGGCCGTCTATGGCTACACCTTC
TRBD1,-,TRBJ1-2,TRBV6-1,CASSDPRGRDYGYTF,TGTGCCAGCAGTGACCCTAGGGGGCGCGACTATGGCTACACCTTC
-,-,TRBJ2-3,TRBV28,CASRLGGVDTQYF,TGTGCCAGCAGACTGGGCGGGGTAGATACGCAGTATTTT
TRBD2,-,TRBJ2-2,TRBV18,CASSRIAGVGTGELFF,TGTGCCAGCTCACGGATAGCGGGAGTGGGCACCGGGGAGCTGTTTTTT
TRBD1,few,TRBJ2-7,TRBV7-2,CASSPRDRASYEQYF,TGTGCCAGCAGCCCCAGGGACAGGGCCTCCTACGAGCAGTACTTC
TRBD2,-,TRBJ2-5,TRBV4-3,CASSQGAAGKETQYF,TGCGCCAGCAGCCAAGGTGCAGCGGGGAAGGAGACCCAGTACTTC
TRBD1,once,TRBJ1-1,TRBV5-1,CASPRGDRGTEAFF,TGCGCCAGCCCTAGAGGGGACAGGGGAACTGAAGCTTTCTTT
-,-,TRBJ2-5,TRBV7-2,CASSFPNRGETQYF,TGTGCCAGCAGCTTTCCCAATCGGGGGGAGACCCAGTACTTC
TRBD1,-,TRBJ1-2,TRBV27,CASSLSGTGGGYTF,TGTGCCAGCAGTTTGTCCGGGACAGGGGGAGGCTACACCTTC
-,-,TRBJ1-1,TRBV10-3,CAITQGDKTEAFF,TGTGCCATCACGCAGGGCGATAAGACTGAAGCTTTCTTT
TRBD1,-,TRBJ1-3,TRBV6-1,CASTEDRDSGNTIYF,TGTGCCAGCACTGAAGACAGGGACTCTGGAAACACCATATATTTT
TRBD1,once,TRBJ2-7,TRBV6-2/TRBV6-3,CASSYLRTGGHEQYF,TGTGCCAGCAGTTATCTCAGGACAGGGGGCCACGAGCAGTACTTC
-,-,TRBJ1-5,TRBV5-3,CARSLFLSGNQPQHF,TGTGCCAGAAGCTTGTTTCTCAGCGGGAATCAGCCCCAGCATTTT
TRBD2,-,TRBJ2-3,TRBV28,CAIGAGTSGGVYTDTQYF,TGTGCCATAGGGGCCGGGACTAGCGGGGGGGTATACACAGATACGCAGTATTTT
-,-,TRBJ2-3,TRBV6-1,CASSELQETTDTQYF,TGTGCCAGCAGTGAGCTACAGGAGACCACAGATACGCAGTATTTT
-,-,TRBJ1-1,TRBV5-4,CASSPSGRSTEAFF,TGTGCCAGCAGCCCCTCCGGGAGGAGCACTGAAGCTTTCTTT
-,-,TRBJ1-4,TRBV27,CASSNRDINEKLFF,TGTGCCAGCTCGAACCGGGACATCAACGAAAAACTGTTTTTT
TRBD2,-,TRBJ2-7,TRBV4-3,CASSQDSGGWNEQYF,TGCGCCAGCAGCCAAGACAGCGGGGGGTGGAACGAGCAGTACTTC
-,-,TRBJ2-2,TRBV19,CASSIPPRLAANTGELFF,TGTGCCAGTAGTATACCACCGAGGTTAGCGGCTAACACCGGGGAGCTGTTTTTT
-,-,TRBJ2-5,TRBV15,CATSRVVAGGETQYF,TGTGCCACCAGCAGAGTAGTCGCAGGGGGGGAGACCCAGTACTTC
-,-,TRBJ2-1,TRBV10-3,CAITALPGAEQFF,TGTGCCATCACCGCTTTACCAGGGGCTGAGCAGTTCTTC
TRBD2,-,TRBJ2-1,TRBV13,CASSSRLTSGRASNEQFF,TGTGCCAGCAGCTCCCGGTTGACTAGCGGGAGGGCCAGCAATGAGCAGTTCTTC
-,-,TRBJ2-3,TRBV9,CASSVEGGGTDTQYF,TGTGCCAGCAGCGTAGAAGGGGGGGGTACAGATACGCAGTATTTT
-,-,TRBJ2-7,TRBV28,CASKHRSSYEQYF,TGTGCCAGCAAACACAGGAGTTCCTACGAGCAGTACTTC
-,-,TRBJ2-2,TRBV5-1,CASSLESGELFF,TGCGCCAGCAGCTTAGAGTCCGGGGAGCTGTTTTTT
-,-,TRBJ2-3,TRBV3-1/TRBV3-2,CASTPAPRDTQYF,TGTGCCAGCACCCCTGCCCCGCGGGATACGCAGTATTTT
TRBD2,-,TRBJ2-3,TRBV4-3,CASSQDLAGAADTQYF,TGCGCCAGCAGCCAAGATCTAGCGGGAGCGGCAGATACGCAGTATTTT
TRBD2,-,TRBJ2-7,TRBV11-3,CASSFGTSGTSGEQYF,TGTGCCAGCAGCTTCGGGACTAGCGGTACTTCCGGCGAGCAGTACTTC
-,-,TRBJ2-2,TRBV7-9,CASSPLGRGVDTGELFF,TGTGCCAGCAGCCCCCTGGGCAGGGGGGTCGACACCGGGGAGCTGTTTTTT
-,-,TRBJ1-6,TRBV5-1,CASSFGMGGSPLHF,TGCGCCAGCAGCTTCGGGATGGGTGGGTCACCCCTCCACTTT
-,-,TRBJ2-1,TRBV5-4,CASSLSRYNEQFF,TGTGCCAGCAGCTTGTCTAGGTACAATGAGCAGTTCTTC
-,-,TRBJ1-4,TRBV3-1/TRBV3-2,CASSHFYEKLFF,TGTGCCAGCAGCCACTTCTATGAAAAACTGTTTTTT
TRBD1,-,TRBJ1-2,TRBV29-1,CSVEDSNRGPSLGYTF,TGCAGCGTTGAAGACAGTAACAGGGGCCCCAGTCTTGGCTACACCTTC
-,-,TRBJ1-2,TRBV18,CASSPAGLVGYYGYTF,TGTGCCAGCTCACCCGCGGGGCTAGTAGGGTACTATGGCTACACCTTC